This T cell receptor beta chain was captured in a study of graft-versus-host responses after intestinal transplantation. Study-wide background: Grafts were multivisceral, liver-intestinal, or isolated intestinal. Findings and caveats of the study: Among circulating GvH clones, peak levels were associated with early post-transplant declines in HvG clones. The authors found GvH clones in recipient marrow, some appearing first in ileum or blood.

This clone rates as medium-sized. Around 200,000 CFSE-labeled responder cells were plated with around 200,000 irradiated, violet-dye-labeled stimulator cells. Post-reaction, proliferating CD3+CD4+ and CD3+CD8+ responders (CFSE-low) were sorted. TCRdb keeps only in-frame clones here, not all; method: immunoSEQ multiplex PCR. The table lists under 15,000 clones, 35% of them singletons. CDR1 MNHEY and CDR2 SVGAGI come from the germline V gene. The length of the CDR3 is 15 residues. The V end was cut by 2 bases, the J end by 2 bases, with 11 bases between. The sequences come from alloreactive CD8+ T cells from a mixed lymphocyte reaction culture, collected before intestinal transplant. Subset reported: CFSE-low proliferating T cells sorted from roughly six-day pre-transplant mixed lymphocyte reaction (GvH or HvG direction). This chain links TRBV6-5 with TRBJ2-3; no clear D gene. This sequence was found in a human patient who received an intestinal transplant. CDR3 in amino acids: CASSYLGPYTDTQYF. CDR3 DNA sequence: TGTGCCAGCAGTTACCTTGGGCCTTACACAGATACGCAGTATTTT.